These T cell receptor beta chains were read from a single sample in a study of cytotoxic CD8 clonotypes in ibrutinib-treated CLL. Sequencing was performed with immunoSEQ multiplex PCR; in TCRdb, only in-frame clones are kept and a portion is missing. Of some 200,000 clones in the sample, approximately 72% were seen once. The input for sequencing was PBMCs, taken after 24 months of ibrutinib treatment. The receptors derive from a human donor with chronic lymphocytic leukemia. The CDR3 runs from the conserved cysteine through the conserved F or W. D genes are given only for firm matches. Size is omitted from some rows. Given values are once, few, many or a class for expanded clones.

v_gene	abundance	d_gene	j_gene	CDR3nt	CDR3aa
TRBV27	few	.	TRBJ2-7	TGTGCCAGCAGACCGGGACGAGTCTACGAGCAGTACTTC	CASRPGRVYEQYF
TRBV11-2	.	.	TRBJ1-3	TGTGCCAGCAGCTGGACACTCTCTAACTCTGGAAACACCATATATTTT	CASSWTLSNSGNTIYF
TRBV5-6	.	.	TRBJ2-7	TGTGCCAGCAGTTTATGGAACAACGAGCAGTACTTC	CASSLWNNEQYF
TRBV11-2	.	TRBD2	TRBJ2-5	TGTGCCAGCAGCCGAGCTAGCGGGCCTCAAGAGACCCAGTACTTC	CASSRASGPQETQYF
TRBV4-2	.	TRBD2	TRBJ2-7	TGTGCCAGCAGCCACACCTCCGGGACTAGCTACGAGCAGTACTTC	CASSHTSGTSYEQYF
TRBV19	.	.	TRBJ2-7	TGTGCCAGTAGTTCTCAATTAGCCTACGAGCAGTACTTC	CASSSQLAYEQYF
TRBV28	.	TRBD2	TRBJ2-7	TGTGCCAGCAGTAAGGGACTAGCGGACTACGAGCAGTACTTC	CASSKGLADYEQYF
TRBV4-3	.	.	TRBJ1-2	TGCGCCAGCAGCCAACGGGGACTAGTGGGAGGAAACTATGGCTACACCTTC	CASSQRGLVGGNYGYTF
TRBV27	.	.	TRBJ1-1	TGTGCCAGCAGTTCGCCCCTGGGACGCGAGAACACTGAAGCTTTCTTT	CASSSPLGRENTEAFF
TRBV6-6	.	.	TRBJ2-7	TGTGCCAGCAGTTACGGAACAGGTAGTTTCGAGCAGTACTTC	CASSYGTGSFEQYF
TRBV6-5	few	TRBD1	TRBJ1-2	TGTGCCAGCAGTTGGCGACAGGGGCATGGCTACACCTTC	CASSWRQGHGYTF
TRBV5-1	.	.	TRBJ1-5	TGCGCCAGCAGCTTGGTGCCAGGGAGTACCAATCAGCCCCAGCATTTT	CASSLVPGSTNQPQHF
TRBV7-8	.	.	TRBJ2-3	TGTGCCAGCAGCTTAGTTCTTAGCGGCACAGATACGCAGTATTTT	CASSLVLSGTDTQYF
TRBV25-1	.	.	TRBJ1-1	TGTGCCAGCACAGGATTTGGGGGGGACACTGAAGCTTTCTTT	CASTGFGGDTEAFF
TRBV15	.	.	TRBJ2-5	TGTGCCACCAGCAGGAATCCAGGGGTGGAGACCCAGTACTTC	CATSRNPGVETQYF
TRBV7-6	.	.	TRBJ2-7	TGTGCCAGCAGTCCCGCCGGGACAAACTCCTACGAGCAGTACTTC	CASSPAGTNSYEQYF
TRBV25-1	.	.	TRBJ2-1	TGTGCCAGCACAAGACTCAATGAGCAGTTCTTC	CASTRLNEQFF
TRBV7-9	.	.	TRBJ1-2	TGTGCCAGCAGCTTAGCGAGCGCTAACTATGGCTACACCTTC	CASSLASANYGYTF
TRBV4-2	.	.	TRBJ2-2	TGTGCCAGCAGCTCCACCGGGGAGCTGTTTTTT	CASSSTGELFF
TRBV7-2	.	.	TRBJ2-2	TGTGCCAGCAGTCTTCGCTCGGCCTACACCGGGGAGCTGTTTTTT	CASSLRSAYTGELFF
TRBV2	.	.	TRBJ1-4	TGTGCCAGCATCAAGGGTGGGTCCCTCGGGGAACTGTTTTTT	CASIKGGSLGELFF
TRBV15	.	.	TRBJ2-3	TGTGCCACCAGCAGGGTGGACAGAAACACAGATACGCAGTATTTT	CATSRVDRNTDTQYF
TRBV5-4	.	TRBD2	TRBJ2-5	TGTGCCAGCAGCCCCGGCGGGGGAGCAGACGAAGAGACCCAGTACTTC	CASSPGGGADEETQYF
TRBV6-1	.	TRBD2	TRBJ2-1	TGTGCCAGCACCGCCGGGACTAGCGGGATCAATGAGCAGTTCTTC	CASTAGTSGINEQFF
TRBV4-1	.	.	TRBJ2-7	TGCGCCAGCAGCCAAGGAGGTGGCCTATCCGAGCAGTACTTC	CASSQGGGLSEQYF
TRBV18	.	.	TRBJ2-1	TGTGCCAGCTCGCCGGGACGCGACTTCAATGAGCAGTTCTTC	CASSPGRDFNEQFF
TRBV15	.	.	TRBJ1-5	TGTGCCACCAGCAGAGGACAGTTCAATCAGCCCCAGCATTTT	CATSRGQFNQPQHF
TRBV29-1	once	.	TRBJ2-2	TGCAGCGTTGAAATTCGGCTGACCGGGGAGCTGTTTTTT	CSVEIRLTGELFF
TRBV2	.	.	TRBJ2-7	TGTGCCAGCACCGATCGGTCGAGGAACGAGCAGTACTTC	CASTDRSRNEQYF
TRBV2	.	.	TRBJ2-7	TGTGCCAGCAGTGCGTGGGGTGAGCAGTACTTC	CASSAWGEQYF
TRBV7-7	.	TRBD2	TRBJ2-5	TGTGCCAGCAGCGCCCGGGAGGTGGAGGCCCAGTACTTC	CASSAREVEAQYF
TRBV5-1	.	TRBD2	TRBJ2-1	TGCGCCAGCAGCCCGACTAGCGGGAGGGGGTACTACAATGAGCAGTTCTTC	CASSPTSGRGYYNEQFF
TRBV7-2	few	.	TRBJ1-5	TGTGCCAGCAGCTTTGGACTGGGTGGGGATCAGCCCCAGCATTTT	CASSFGLGGDQPQHF
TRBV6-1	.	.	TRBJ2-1	TGTGCCAGCAGTGAGTTAACAGACTCCTACAATGAGCAGTTCTTC	CASSELTDSYNEQFF
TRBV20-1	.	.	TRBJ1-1	TGCAGTGCTCCCGGTCTCGCTGAAGCTTTCTTT	CSAPGLAEAFF
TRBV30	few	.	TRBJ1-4	TGTGCCTGGAGTCTACGTGGCGAAAAACTGTTTTTT	CAWSLRGEKLFF
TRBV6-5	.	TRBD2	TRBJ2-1	TGTGCCAGCAGTACCCGGACTAGCGGGAGGGATGAGCAGTTCTTC	CASSTRTSGRDEQFF
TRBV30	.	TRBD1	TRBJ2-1	TGTGCCTGGAGTCAGACAGGGTTTATTGAGAATGAGCAGTTCTTC	CAWSQTGFIENEQFF
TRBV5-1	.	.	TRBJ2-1	TGCGCCAGCAGCTTCGACGGAACAGTCTACAATGAGCAGTTCTTC	CASSFDGTVYNEQFF
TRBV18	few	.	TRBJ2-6	TGTGCCAGCTCAGGGGCTCCAAGCTCTGGGGCCAACGTCCTGACTTTC	CASSGAPSSGANVLTF
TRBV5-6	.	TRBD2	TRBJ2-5	TGTGCCAGCAGTTGGGCTTCCGGGGGAGGGGAGACCCAGTACTTC	CASSWASGGGETQYF
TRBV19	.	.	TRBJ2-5	TGTGCCAGTAGTATTGGGGCCACTAGCCCAATCAGACAAGAGACCCAGTACTTC	CASSIGATSPIRQETQYF
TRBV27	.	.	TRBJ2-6	TGTGCCAGCAGTCCCTCCCGGCGGGACCTTAACTCTGGGGCCAACGTCCTGACTTTC	CASSPSRRDLNSGANVLTF
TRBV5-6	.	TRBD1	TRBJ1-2	TGTGCCAGCAGGTCGACAGGGGCAATCACCTTC	CASRSTGAITF
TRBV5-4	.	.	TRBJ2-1	TGTGCCAGCAGCCCTGACGTCCGAGCCTACAATGAGCAGTTCTTC	CASSPDVRAYNEQFF
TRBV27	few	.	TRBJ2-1	TGTGCCAGCAGTCCCGTAACAGCTAATGAGCAGTTCTTC	CASSPVTANEQFF
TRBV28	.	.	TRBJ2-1	TGTGCCAGCAGCCCGCCCCTTCAGGGTTACAATGAGCAGTTCTTC	CASSPPLQGYNEQFF
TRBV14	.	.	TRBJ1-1	TGTGCCAGCAGCCGAAAGGAGGCGTACACTGAAGCTTTCTTT	CASSRKEAYTEAFF
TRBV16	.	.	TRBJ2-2	TGTGCCAGCAGCCAATCCTGGGGGATGGGCACCGGGGAGCTGTTTTTT	CASSQSWGMGTGELFF
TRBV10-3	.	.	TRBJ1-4	TGTGCCATCAGTGAAGGTCTTGGGAAACTGTTTTTT	CAISEGLGKLFF
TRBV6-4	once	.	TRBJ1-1	TGTGCCAGCAGTGAACAGGGTGCTACGAGGGCTTTCTTT	CASSEQGATRAFF
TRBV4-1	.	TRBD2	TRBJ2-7	TGCGCCAGCAGCCAAGAAGTGTCCGGGGGGGACGAGCAGTACTTC	CASSQEVSGGDEQYF
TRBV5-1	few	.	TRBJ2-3	TGCGCCAGCAGCTTGCTCGGACTGGCTAGCACAGATACGCAGTATTTT	CASSLLGLASTDTQYF
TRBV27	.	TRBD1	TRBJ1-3	TGTGCCAGCAGTCCACTGACAGGGGAATTGAGAAACACCATATATTTT	CASSPLTGELRNTIYF
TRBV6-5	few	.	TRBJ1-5	TGTGCCAGCAGTAGGGGGGCTAAGGGAAATCAGCCCCAGCATTTT	CASSRGAKGNQPQHF